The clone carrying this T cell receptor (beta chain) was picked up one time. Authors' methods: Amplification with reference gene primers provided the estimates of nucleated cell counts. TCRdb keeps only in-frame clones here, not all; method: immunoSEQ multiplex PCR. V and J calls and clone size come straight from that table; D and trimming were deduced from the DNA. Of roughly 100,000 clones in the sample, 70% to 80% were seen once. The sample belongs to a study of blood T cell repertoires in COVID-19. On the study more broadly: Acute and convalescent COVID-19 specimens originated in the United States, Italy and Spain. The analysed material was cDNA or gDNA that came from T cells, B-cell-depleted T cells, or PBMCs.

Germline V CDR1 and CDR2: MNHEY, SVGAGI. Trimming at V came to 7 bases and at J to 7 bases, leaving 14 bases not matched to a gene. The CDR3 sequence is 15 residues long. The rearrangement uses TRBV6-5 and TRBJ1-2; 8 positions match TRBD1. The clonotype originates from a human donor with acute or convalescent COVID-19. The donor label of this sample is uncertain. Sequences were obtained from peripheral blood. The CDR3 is CASTPSGQGQPGYTF. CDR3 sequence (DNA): TGTGCCAGCACCCCTTCCGGACAGGGTCAGCCTGGCTACACCTTC.